The 14 T cell receptor beta chains below were found in one sample sequenced in a study of siplizumab effects on memory and regulatory T cells. The table came from immunoSEQ multiplex PCR; TCRdb's copy has only in-frame clones and leaves some out. The profile shows about 120,000 clones, about 93% of them singletons. Material: non-Treg CD4+ T cells sorted from blood. Receptor source: a human donor in good health.

The V and J genes are TRBV29-1 and TRBJ1-2, with TRBD1 matching over 9 bases. Germline CDR1 is SQVTM and CDR2 is ANQGSEA. The CDR3 sequence is 15 residues long. Losses at the gene ends were 8 bases for V and 4 bases for J; bases not matched to a gene: 14. CDR3: CSLLGTGTGSYGYTF. CDR3 nucleotide sequence: TGCAGCCTCCTCGGGACAGGGACCGGCTCCTATGGCTACACCTTC.

J is TRBJ1-6 and V is TRBV5-1; 9 bases are shared with TRBD1. The length of the CDR3 is 14 residues. V lost 0 bases, J lost 9 bases, and 1 base stayed unmatched. Germline CDR1 SGHRS, CDR2 YFSETQ. The CDR3 region has the DNA TGCGCCAGCAGCTTGGAACAGGGGGCTTCACCCCTCCACTTT. Residues: CASSLEQGASPLHF.

This sequence joins TRBV6-5 and TRBJ2-7; 11 bases line up with TRBD1. CDR1 and CDR2 from the germline V gene are MNHEY and SVGAGI. The CDR3 extends over 14 amino acids. Losses at the gene ends were 6 bases for V and 9 bases for J; bases not matched to a gene: 10. The DNA of the CDR3 is TGTGCCAGCAGCGGACCGGGACAGGGGGATGGGCAGTACTTC. Its protein is CASSGPGQGDGQYF.

This chain uses TRBV7-9 with TRBJ2-2, with 11 bases identical to TRBD2. With V trimmed by 5 bases and J by 4 bases, 15 bases remained unmatched. The CDR3 sequence is 19 residues long. CDR1 SEHNR and CDR2 FQNEAQ come from the germline V gene (reference sequence). CDR3 residues: CASSPGSASGGKITGELFF. The CDR3 nucleotides read TGTGCCAGCAGCCCCGGTAGCGCTAGCGGGGGGAAAATCACCGGGGAGCTGTTTTTT.

The V and J genes are TRBV11-2 and TRBJ2-1; 7 nucleotides agree with TRBD1. This CDR3 contains 13 residues. Germline V lookup: CDR1 SGHAT, CDR2 FQNNGV. After removal of 4 bases from V and 6 bases from J, the junction contained 3 bases not matched to a gene. CDR3 sequence reads: CASSSGQPNEQFF. CDR3 DNA sequence: TGTGCCAGCAGCTCGGGACAGCCCAATGAGCAGTTCTTC.

The chain joins TRBV30 to TRBJ1-1; a possible D gene is TRBD1 (5 bases). CDR1 is GTSNPN and CDR2 is SVGIG in the germline V gene (reference sequence). Trimming removed 7 bases at V and 1 base at J, with 13 bases between. The CDR3 totals 13 residues. This CDR3 reads CASNFQGNTEAFF. The CDR3 region has the DNA TGTGCCTCCAATTTCCAGGGGAACACTGAAGCTTTCTTT.

This chain connects TRBV18 to TRBJ1-6, with 7 bases matching TRBD1. Trimming took 3 bases from V and 7 from J; bases not matched to a gene: 6. The CDR3 has 15 residues. In germline, CDR1 is KGHSH, CDR2 LQKENI. The DNA of the CDR3 is TGTGCCAGCTCACCGGTGGGGACAGCCAATTCACCCCTCCACTTT. Translating gives CASSPVGTANSPLHF.

The chain links TRBV5-4 to TRBJ1-2; TRBD1 might be the D (5 bases). CDR1 and CDR2 from the germline V gene are SGHNT and YYREEE (reference sequence). V lost 4 bases and J lost 4, with 14 bases in between. This CDR3 is 14 amino acids long. This chain's CDR3 is CASSPPDTPYGYTF. DNA of the CDR3: TGTGCCAGCAGCCCCCCGGACACCCCCTATGGCTACACCTTC.

The chain couples TRBV7-2 to TRBJ2-5, with a tentative D call TRBD1 (6 bases). The germline V gene encodes CDR1 SGHTA and CDR2 FQGNSA. CDR3 length: 15 amino acids. V lost 0 bases to trimming and J lost 4 bases, with 12 bases between them. This CDR3 is CASSLAGLGGETQYF. The CDR3 bases are TGTGCCAGCAGCTTAGCCGGGCTAGGGGGAGAGACCCAGTACTTC. Using reference TRBV7-2 and TRBJ2-5 for the parts outside the CDR3, the full variable domain is GAGVSQSPSNKVTEKGKDVELRCDPISGHTALYWYRQSLGQGLEFLIYFQGNSAPDKSGLPSDRFSAERTGGSVSTLTIQRTQQEDSAVYLCASSLAGLGGETQYFGPGTRLLVL.

The genes are TRBV7-9 and TRBJ1-2, with TRBD1 as a possible D gene (6 bases). Deletions cut 8 bases from V and 8 bases from J, with 15 bases between. The CDR3 runs to 12 residues. Per the germline V gene, CDR1 is SEHNR and CDR2 is FQNEAQ (reference sequence). This CDR3 is CASGDTAKGYTF. For the CDR3, the DNA is TGTGCCAGCGGGGACACCGCGAAGGGCTACACCTTC.

The V call is TRBV5-4, the J call TRBJ2-1, with D unclear. Germline CDR1 and CDR2: SGHNT and YYREEE (reference sequence). V lost 0 bases, J lost 4 bases, and 11 bases lay in between. CDR3 size: 15 residues. The DNA of the CDR3 is TGTGCCAGCAGCTTGGCCCGATACCTATACAATGAGCAGTTCTTC. Residues: CASSLARYLYNEQFF.

The rearrangement joins TRBV18 to TRBJ1-1, with a possible D match to TRBD1 (5 bases). Trimming pared 0 bases from V and 4 bases from J, leaving 6 bases between. The CDR3 is 13 amino acids. Germline V gene data show CDR1 as KGHSH and CDR2 as LQKENI. CDR3 sequence: CASSPPGTTEAFF. CDR3 bases: TGTGCCAGCTCACCACCAGGGACCACTGAAGCTTTCTTT.

This clone was counted a few times. The chain uses TRBV2 and TRBJ1-1; D perhaps matches TRBD1 (5 bases). CDR1 is SNHLY, CDR2 FYNNEI, per germline. V shed 7 bases and J shed 4 bases, with 16 bases lying between them. The CDR3 consists of 14 residues. The CDR3 sequence: CASNLRGQGTEAFF. CDR3 coding DNA: TGTGCCAGCAACCTGAGGGGCCAGGGCACTGAAGCTTTCTTT.

The chain is built from TRBV30 and TRBJ1-4; D is perhaps TRBD1 (5 bases). This CDR3 is built from 13 residues. Germline-derived CDR1 and CDR2 are GTSNPN and SVGIG (reference sequence). V shed 0 bases and J shed 6 bases, with 8 bases lying between them. The DNA of the CDR3 is TGTGCCTGGAGTGTTGGGACGGATGAAAAACTGTTTTTT. It translates to CAWSVGTDEKLFF. Full variable domain (outside the CDR3, taken from reference TRBV30 and TRBJ1-4): SQTIHQWPATLVQPVGSPLSLECTVEGTSNPNLYWYRQAAGRGLQLLFYSVGIGQISSEVPQNLSASRPQDRQFILSSKKLLLSDSGFYLCAWSVGTDEKLFFGSGTQLSVL.